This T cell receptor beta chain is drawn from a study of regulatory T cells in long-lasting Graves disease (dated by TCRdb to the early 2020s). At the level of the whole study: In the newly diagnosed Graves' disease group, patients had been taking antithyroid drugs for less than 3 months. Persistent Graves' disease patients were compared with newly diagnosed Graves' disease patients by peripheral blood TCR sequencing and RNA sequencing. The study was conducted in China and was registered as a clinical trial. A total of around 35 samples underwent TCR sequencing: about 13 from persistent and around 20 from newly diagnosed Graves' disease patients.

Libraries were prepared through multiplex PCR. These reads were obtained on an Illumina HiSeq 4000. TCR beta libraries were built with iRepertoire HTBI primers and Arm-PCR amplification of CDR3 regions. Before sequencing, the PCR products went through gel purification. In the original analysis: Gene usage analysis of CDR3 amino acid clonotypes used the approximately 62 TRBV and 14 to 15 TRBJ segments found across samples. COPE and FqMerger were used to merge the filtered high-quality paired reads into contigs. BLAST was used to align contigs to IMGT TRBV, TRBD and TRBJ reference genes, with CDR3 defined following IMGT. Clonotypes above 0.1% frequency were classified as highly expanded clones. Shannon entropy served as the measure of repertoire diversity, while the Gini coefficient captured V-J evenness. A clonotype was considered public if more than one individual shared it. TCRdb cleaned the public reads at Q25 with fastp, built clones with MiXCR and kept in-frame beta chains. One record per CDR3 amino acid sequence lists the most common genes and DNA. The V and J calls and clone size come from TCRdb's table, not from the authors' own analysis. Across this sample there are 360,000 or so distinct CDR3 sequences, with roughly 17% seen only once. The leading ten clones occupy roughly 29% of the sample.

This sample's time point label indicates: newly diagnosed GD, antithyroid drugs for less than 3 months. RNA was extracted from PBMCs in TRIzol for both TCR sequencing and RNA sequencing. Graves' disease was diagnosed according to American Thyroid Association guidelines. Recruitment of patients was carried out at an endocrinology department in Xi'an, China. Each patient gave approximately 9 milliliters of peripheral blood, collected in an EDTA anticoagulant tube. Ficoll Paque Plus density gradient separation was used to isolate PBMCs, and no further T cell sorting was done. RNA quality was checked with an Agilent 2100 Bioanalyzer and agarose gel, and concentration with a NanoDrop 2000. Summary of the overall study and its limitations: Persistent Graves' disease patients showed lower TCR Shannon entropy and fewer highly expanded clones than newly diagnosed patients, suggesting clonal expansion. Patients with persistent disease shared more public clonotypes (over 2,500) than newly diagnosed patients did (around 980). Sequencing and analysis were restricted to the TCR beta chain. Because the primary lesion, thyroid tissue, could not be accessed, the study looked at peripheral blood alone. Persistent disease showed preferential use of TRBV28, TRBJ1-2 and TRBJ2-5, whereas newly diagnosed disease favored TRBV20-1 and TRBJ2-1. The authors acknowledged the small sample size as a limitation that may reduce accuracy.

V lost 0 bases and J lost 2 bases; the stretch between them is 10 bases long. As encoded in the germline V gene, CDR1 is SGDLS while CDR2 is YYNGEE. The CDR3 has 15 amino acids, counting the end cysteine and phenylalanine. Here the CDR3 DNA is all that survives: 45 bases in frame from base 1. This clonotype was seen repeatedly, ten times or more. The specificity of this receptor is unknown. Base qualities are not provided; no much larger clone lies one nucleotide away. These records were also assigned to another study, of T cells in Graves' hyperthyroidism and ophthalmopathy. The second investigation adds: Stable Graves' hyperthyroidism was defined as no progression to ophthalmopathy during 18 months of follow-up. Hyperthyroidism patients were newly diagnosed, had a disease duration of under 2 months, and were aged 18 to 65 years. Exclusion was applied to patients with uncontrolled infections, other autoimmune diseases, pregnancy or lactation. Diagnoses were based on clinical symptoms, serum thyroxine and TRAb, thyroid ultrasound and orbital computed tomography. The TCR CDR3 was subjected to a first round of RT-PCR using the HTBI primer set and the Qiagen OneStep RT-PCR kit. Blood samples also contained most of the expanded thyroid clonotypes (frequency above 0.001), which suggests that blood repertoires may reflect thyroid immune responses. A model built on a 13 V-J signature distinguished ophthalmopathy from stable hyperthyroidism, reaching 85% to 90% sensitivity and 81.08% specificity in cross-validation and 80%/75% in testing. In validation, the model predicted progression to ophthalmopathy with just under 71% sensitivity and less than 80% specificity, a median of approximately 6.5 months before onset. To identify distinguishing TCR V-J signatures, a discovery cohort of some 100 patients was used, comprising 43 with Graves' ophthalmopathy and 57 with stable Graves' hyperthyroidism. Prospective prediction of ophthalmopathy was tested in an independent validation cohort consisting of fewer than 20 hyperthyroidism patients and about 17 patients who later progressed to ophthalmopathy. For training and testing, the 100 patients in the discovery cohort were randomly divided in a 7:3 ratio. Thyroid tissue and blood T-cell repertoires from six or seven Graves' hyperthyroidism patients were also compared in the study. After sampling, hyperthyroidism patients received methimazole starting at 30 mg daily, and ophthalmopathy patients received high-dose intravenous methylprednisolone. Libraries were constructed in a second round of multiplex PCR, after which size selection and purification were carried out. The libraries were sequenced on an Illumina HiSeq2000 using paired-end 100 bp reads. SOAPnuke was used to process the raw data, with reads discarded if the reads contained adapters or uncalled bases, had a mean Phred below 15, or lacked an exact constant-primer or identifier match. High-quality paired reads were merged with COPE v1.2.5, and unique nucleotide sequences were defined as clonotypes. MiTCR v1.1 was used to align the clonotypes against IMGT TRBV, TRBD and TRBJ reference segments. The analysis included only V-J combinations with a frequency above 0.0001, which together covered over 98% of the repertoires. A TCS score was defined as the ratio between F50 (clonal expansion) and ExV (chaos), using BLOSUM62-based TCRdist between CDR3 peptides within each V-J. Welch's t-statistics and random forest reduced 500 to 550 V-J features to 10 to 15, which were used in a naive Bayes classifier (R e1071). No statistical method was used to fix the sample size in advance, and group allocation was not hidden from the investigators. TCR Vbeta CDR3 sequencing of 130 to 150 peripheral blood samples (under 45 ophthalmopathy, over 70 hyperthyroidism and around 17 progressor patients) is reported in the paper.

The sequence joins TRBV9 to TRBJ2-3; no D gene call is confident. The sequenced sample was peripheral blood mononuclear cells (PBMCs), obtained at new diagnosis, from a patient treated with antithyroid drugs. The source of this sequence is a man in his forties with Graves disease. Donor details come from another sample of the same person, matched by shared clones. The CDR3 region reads CASSVALKVTDTQYF. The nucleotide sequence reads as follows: TGTGCCAGCAGCGTAGCACTCAAGGTCACAGATACGCAGTATTTT.